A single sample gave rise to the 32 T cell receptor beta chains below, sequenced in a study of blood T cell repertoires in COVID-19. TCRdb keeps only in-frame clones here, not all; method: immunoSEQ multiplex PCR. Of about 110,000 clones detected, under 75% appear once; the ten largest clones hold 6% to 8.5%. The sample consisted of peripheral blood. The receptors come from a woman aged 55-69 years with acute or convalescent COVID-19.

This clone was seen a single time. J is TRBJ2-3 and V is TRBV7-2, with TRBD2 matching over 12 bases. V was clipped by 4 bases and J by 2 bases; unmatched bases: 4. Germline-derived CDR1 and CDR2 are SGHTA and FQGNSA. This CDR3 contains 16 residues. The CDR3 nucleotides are TGTGCCAGCAGCTCCACTAGCGGGGGGTTCACAGATACGCAGTATTTT. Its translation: CASSSTSGGFTDTQYF.

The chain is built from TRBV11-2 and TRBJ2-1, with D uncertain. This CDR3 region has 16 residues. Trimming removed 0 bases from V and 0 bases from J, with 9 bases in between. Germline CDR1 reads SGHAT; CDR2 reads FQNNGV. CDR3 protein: CASSLDPGLSYNEQFF. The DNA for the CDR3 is TGTGCCAGCAGCTTAGACCCAGGTCTCTCCTACAATGAGCAGTTCTTC. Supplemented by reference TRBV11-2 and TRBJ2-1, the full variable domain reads EAGVAQSPRYKIIEKRQSVAFWCNPISGHATLYWYQQILGQGPKLLIQFQNNGVVDDSQLPKDRFSAERLKGVDSTLKIQPAKLEDSAVYLCASSLDPGLSYNEQFFGPGTRLTVL.

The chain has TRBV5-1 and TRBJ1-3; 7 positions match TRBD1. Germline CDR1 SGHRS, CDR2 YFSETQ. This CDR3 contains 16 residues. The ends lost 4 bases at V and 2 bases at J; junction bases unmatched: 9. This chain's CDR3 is CASSPGGTGAGNTIYF. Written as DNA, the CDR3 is TGCGCCAGCAGCCCCGGAGGTACAGGGGCTGGAAACACCATATATTTT.

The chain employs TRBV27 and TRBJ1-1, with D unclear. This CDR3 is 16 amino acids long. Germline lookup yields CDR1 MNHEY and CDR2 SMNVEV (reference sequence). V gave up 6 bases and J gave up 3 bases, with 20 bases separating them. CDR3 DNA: TGTGCCAGCAGCCCTTACCGTCAGCGGATTGACACTGAAGCTTTCTTT. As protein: CASSPYRQRIDTEAFF.

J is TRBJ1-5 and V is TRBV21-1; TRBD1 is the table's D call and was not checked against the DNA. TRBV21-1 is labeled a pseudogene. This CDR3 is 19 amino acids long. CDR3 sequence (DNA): TGTGCCAGCAGTCTCGCATGGGGACAGATCTGGAATAGCAATCAGCCCCAGCATTTT. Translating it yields CASSLAWGQIWNSNQPQHF.

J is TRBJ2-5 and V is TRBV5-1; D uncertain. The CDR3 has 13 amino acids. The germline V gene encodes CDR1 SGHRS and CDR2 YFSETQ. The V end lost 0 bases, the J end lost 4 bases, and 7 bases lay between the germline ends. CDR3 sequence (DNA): TGCGCCAGCAGCTTGGAACCGGGAGAGACCCAGTACTTC. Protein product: CASSLEPGETQYF.

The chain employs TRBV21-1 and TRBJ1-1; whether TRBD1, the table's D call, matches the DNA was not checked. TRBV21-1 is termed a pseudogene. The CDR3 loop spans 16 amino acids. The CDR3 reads CASSNYGRATNTEAFF. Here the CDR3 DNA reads TGTGCCAGCAGCAATTATGGCAGGGCGACGAACACTGAAGCTTTCTTT.

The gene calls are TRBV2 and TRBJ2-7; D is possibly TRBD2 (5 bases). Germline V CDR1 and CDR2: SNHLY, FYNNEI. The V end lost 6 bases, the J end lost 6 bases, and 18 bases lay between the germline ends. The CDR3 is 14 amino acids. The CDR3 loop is CASSVNGVVAEQYF. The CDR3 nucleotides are TGTGCCAGCAGCGTTAACGGGGTCGTGGCCGAGCAGTACTTC. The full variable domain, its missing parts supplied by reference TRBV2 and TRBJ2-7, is EPEVTQTPSHQVTQMGQEVILRCVPISNHLYFYWYRQILGQKVEFLVSFYNNEISEKSEIFDDQFSVERPDGSNFTLKIRSTKLEDSAMYFCASSVNGVVAEQYFGPGTRLTVT.

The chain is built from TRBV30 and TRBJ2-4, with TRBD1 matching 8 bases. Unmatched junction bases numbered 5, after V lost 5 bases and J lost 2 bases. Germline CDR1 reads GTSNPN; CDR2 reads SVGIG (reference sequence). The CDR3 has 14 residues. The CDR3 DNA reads TGTGCCTGGGGTAGACAGGGGACCAAAAACATTCAGTACTTC. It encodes CAWGRQGTKNIQYF.

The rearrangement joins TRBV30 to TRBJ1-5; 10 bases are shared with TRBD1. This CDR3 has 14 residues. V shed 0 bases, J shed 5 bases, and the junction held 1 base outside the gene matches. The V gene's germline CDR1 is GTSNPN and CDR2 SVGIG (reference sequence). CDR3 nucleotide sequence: TGTGCCTGGAGTGTAGGGACAGGGGATCAGCCCCAGCATTTT. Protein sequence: CAWSVGTGDQPQHF.

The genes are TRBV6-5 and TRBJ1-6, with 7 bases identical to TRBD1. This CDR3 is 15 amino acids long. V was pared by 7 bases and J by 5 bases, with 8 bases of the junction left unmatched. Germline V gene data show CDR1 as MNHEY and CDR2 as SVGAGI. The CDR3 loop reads CASTPQTGNNSPLHF. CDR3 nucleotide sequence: TGTGCCAGCACCCCACAGACAGGGAATAATTCACCCCTCCACTTT.

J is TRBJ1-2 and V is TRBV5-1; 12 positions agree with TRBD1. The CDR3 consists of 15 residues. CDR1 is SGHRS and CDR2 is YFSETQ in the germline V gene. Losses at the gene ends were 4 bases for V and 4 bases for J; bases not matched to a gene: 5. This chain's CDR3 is CASSQGTGGFYGYTF. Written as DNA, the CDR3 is TGCGCCAGCAGCCAAGGGACAGGGGGCTTCTATGGCTACACCTTC.

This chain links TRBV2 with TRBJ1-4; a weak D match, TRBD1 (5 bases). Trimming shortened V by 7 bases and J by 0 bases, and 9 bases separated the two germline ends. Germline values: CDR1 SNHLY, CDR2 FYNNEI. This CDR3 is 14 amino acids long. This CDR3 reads CASKDRPTNEKLFF. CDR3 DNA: TGTGCCAGCAAAGACAGACCAACTAATGAAAAACTGTTTTTT.

The DNA for the CDR3 is TGTGCCAGCAGTACTACTAGCGGGTATTCCTACGAGCAGTACTTC. Amino acids: CASSTTSGYSYEQYF. This chain links TRBV6-2 or TRBV6-3 with TRBJ2-7, with 9 bases fitting TRBD2. The CDR3 extends over 15 amino acids. V shed 5 bases and J 1 base; nucleotides not matched to a gene: 6. Germline V gene data show CDR1 as MNHEY and CDR2 as SVGEGT.

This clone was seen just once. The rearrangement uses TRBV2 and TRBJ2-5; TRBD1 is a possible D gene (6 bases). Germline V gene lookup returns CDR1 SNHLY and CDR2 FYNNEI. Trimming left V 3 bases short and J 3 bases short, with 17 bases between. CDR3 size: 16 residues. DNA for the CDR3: TGTGCCAGCAGTGATCGCCGCTTCGCAGGGGAAGAGACCCAGTACTTC. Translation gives CASSDRRFAGEETQYF. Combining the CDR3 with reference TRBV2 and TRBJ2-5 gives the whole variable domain EPEVTQTPSHQVTQMGQEVILRCVPISNHLYFYWYRQILGQKVEFLVSFYNNEISEKSEIFDDQFSVERPDGSNFTLKIRSTKLEDSAMYFCASSDRRFAGEETQYFGPGTRLLVL.

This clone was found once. The CDR3 nucleotides are TGTGCCAGCAGAGTTACAGAAAGCAATCAGCCCCAGCATTTT. It is translated as CASRVTESNQPQHF. This chain links TRBV2 with TRBJ1-5; D is ambiguous. CDR1 and CDR2 from the germline V gene are SNHLY and FYNNEI. V lost 6 bases, J lost 1 base, and 10 bases lay in between. The length of the CDR3 is 14 residues. Full variable domain (remainder filled in from reference TRBV2 and TRBJ1-5): EPEVTQTPSHQVTQMGQEVILRCVPISNHLYFYWYRQILGQKVEFLVSFYNNEISEKSEIFDDQFSVERPDGSNFTLKIRSTKLEDSAMYFCASRVTESNQPQHFGDGTRLSIL.

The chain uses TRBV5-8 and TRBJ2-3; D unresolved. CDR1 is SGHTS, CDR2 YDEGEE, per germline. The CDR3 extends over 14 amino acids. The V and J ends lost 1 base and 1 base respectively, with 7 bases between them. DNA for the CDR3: TGTGCCAGCAGCTTGTCTATGGGCACAGATACGCAGTATTTT. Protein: CASSLSMGTDTQYF. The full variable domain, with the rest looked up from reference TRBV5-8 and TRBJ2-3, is EAGVTQSPTHLIKTRGQQATLRCSPISGHTSVYWYQQALGLGLQFLLWYDEGEERNRGNFPPRFSGRQFPNYSSELNVNALELEDSALYLCASSLSMGTDTQYFGPGTRLTVL.

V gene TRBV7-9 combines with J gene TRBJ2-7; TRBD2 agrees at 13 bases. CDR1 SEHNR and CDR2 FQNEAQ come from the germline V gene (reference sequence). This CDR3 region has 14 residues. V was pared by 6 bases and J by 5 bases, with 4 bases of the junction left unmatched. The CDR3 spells CASSRGLAGDEQYF. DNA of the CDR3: TGTGCCAGCAGTCGTGGACTAGCGGGGGACGAGCAGTACTTC.

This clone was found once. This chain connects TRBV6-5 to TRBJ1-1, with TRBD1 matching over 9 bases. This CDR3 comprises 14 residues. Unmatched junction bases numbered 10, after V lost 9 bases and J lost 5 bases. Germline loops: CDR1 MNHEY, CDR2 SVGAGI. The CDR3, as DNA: TGTGCCAGTACAGGGGGCGCGGGTGGGACTGAAGCTTTCTTT. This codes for CASTGGAGGTEAFF.

The CDR3 DNA follows: TGTGCCAGCCGGTCCCATAGCAATCAGCCCCAGCATTTT. Residues: CASRSHSNQPQHF. The chain is built from TRBV6-5 and TRBJ1-5; D ambiguous. The V gene lost 8 bases and the J gene lost 0 bases, with 8 bases spanning the gap. The CDR3 spans 13 residues. Germline values: CDR1 MNHEY, CDR2 SVGAGI.

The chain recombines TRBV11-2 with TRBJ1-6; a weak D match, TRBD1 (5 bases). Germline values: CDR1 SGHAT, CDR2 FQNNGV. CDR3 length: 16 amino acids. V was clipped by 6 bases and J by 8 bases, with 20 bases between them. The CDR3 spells CASRVSRGTGDSPLHF. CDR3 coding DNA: TGTGCCAGCAGAGTGTCCCGGGGGACGGGCGATTCACCCCTCCACTTT. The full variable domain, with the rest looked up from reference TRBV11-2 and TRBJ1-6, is EAGVAQSPRYKIIEKRQSVAFWCNPISGHATLYWYQQILGQGPKLLIQFQNNGVVDDSQLPKDRFSAERLKGVDSTLKIQPAKLEDSAVYLCASRVSRGTGDSPLHFGNGTRLTVT.

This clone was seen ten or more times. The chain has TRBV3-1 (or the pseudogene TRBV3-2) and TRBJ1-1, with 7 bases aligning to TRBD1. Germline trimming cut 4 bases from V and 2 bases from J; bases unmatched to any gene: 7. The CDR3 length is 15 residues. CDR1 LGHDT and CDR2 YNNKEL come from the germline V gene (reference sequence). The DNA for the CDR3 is TGTGCCAGCAGCCCATGGGGACAGTCCAACACTGAAGCTTTCTTT. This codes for CASSPWGQSNTEAFF.

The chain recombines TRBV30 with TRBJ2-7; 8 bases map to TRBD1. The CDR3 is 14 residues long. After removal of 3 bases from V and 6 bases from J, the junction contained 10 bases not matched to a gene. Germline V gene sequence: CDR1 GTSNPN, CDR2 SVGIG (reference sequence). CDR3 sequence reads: CAWRRETGVSEQYF. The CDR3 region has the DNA TGTGCCTGGAGGAGGGAGACAGGGGTCTCCGAGCAGTACTTC.

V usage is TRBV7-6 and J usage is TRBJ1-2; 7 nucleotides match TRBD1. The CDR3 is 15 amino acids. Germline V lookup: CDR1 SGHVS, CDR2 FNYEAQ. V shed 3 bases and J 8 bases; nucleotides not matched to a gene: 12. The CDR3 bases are TGTGCCAGCAGCTTTTCGGCGATGACAGGGCACGGCTACACCTTC. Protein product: CASSFSAMTGHGYTF.

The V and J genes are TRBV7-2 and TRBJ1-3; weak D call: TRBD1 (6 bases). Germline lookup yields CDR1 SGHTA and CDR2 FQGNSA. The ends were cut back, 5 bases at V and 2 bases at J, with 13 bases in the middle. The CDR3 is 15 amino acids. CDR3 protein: CASSHGRGTGNTIYF. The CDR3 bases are TGTGCCAGCAGCCACGGCAGGGGAACTGGAAACACCATATATTTT.

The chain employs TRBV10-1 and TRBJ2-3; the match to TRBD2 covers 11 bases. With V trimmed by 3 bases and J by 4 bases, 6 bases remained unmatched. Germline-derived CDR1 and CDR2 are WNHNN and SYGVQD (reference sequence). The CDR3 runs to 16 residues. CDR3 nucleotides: TGCGCCAGCAGTGATCGGCTAGCGGGGGGACCAGATACGCAGTATTTT. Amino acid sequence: CASSDRLAGGPDTQYF.

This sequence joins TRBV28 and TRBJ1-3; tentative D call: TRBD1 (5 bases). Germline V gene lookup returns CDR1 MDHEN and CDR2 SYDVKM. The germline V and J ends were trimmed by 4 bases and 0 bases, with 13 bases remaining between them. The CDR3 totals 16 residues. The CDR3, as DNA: TGTGCCAGCAGTTCCCCGACAGCAATCTCTGGAAACACCATATATTTT. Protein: CASSSPTAISGNTIYF.

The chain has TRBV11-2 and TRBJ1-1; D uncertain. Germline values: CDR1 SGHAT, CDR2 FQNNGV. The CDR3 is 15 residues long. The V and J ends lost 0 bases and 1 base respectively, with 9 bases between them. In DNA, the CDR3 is TGTGCCAGCAGCTTAGAAGCCTTCCGGAACACTGAAGCTTTCTTT. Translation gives CASSLEAFRNTEAFF.

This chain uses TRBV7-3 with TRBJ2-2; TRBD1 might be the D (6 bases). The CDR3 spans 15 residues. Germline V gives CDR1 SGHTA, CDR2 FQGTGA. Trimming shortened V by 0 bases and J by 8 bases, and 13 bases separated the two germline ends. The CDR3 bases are TGTGCCAGCAGCTTAACCTGGGCAGGGGCGGGGGAGCTGTTTTTT. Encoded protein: CASSLTWAGAGELFF.

CDR3 amino acids: CASSPNGGNEKLFF. The CDR3 DNA sequence: TGTGCCAGCAGCCCGAACGGGGGAAATGAAAAACTGTTTTTT. The V call is TRBV7-3, the J call TRBJ1-4; D might be TRBD1 (5 bases). Germline V CDR1 and CDR2: SGHTA, FQGTGA. The CDR3 runs 14 residues. V was cut by 5 bases and J by 5 bases, with 12 bases left in between.

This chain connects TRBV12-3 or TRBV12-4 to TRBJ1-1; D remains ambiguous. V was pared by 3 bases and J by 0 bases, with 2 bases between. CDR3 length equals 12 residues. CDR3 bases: TGTGCCAGCAGTTTTATGAACACTGAAGCTTTCTTT. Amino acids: CASSFMNTEAFF.

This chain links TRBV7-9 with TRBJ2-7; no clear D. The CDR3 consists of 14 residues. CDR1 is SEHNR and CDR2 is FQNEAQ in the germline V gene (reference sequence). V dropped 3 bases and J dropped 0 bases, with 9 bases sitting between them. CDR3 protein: CASSLETVSYEQYF. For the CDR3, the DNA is TGTGCCAGCAGCTTGGAGACCGTCTCCTACGAGCAGTACTTC.